This T cell receptor (beta chain) was identified during a study of siplizumab effects on memory and regulatory T cells. Study findings and constraints: Proliferating Tregs in siplizumab cultures were never verified as suppressive.

Assays captured roughly 9.3 x 10^4 TCR templates per sample. Clones were sequenced by immunoSEQ multiplex PCR, and TCRdb holds only the in-frame ones, with some missing. Here the sample spans 100,000 or so clones, about nine tenths being singletons. On this clone: Its antigen remains unknown.

The sequence came from a human donor in good health. Source material: non-Treg CD4+ T cells sorted from blood.

CDR3 DNA: TGCGCCAGCAGCTTGGCCCCTTATCCGGTGAGCTCCTACGAGCAGTACTTC. It yields the protein CASSLAPYPVSSYEQYF. This sequence joins TRBV5-1 and TRBJ2-7; D is uncertain. The CDR3 spans 17 residues. From germline, CDR1 is SGHRS and CDR2 YFSETQ. Trimming pared 0 bases from V and 0 bases from J, leaving 16 bases between.